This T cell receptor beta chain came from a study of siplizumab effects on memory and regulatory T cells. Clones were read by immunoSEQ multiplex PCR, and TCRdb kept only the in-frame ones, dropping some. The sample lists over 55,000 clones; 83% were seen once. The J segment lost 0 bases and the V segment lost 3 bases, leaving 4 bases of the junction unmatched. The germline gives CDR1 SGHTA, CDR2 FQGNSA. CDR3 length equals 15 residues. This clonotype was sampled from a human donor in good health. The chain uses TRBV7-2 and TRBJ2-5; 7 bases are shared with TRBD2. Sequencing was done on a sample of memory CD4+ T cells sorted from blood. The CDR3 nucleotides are TGTGCCAGCAGCTTGGACGGGAGGTACCAAGAGACCCAGTACTTC. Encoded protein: CASSLDGRYQETQYF.